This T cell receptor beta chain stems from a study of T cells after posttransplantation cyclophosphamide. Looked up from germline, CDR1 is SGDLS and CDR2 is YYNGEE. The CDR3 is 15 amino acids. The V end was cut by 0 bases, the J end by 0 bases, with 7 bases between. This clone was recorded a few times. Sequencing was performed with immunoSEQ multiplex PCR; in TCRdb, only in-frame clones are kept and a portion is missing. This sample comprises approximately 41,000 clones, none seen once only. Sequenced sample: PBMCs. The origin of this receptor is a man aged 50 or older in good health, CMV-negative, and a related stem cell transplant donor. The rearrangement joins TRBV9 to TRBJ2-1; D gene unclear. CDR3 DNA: TGTGCCAGCAGCGTAGGCCCGGGCTCCTACAATGAGCAGTTCTTC. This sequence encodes CASSVGPGSYNEQFF.